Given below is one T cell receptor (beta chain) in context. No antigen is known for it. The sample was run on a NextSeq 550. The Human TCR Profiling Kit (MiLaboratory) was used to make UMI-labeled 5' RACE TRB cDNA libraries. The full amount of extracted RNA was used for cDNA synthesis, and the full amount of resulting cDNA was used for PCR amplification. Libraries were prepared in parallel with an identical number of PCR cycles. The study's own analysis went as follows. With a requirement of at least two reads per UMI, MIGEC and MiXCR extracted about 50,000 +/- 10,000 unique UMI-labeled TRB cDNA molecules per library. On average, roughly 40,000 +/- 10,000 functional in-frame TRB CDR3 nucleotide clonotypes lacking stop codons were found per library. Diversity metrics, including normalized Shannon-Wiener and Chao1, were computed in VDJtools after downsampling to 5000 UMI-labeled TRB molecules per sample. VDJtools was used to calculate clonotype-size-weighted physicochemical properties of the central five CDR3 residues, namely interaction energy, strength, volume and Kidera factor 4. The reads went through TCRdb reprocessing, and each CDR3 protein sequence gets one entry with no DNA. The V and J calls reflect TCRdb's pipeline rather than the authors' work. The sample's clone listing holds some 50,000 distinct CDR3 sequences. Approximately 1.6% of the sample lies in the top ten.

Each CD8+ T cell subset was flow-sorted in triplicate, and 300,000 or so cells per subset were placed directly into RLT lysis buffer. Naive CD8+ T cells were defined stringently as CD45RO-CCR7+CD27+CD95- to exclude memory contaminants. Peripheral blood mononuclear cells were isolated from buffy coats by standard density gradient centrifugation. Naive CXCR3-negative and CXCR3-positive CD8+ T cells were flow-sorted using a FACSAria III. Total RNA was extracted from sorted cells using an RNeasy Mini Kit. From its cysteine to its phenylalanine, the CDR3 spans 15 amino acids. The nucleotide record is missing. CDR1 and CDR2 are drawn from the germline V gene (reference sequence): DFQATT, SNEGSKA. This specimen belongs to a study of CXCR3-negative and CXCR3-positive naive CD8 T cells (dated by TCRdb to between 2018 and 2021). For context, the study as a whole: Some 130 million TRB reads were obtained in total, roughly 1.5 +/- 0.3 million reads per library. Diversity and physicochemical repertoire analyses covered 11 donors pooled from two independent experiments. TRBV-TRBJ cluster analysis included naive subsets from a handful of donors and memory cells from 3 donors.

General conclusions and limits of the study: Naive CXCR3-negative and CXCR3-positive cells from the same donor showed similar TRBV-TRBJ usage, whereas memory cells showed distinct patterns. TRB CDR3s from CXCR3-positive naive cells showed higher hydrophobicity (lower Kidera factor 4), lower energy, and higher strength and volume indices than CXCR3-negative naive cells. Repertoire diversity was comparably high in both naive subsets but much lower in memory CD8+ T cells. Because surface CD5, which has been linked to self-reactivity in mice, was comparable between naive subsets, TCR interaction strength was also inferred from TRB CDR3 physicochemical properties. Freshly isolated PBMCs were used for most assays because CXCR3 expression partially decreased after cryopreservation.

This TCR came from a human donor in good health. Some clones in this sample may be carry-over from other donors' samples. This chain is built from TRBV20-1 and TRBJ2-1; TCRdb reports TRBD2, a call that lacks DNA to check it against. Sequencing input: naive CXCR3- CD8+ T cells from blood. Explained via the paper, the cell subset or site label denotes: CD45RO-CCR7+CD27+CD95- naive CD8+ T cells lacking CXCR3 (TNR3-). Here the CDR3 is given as CSAREAGALYNEQSF.